Below, 10 T cell receptor beta chains from the same sample are listed, as sequenced in a study of response to subunit inactivated influenza vaccine. TCRdb processed the RT-PCR reads anew with MiXCR; each CDR3 protein has one entry. This sample carries 610,000 or so distinct CDR3 sequences, approximately 14% of them seen once, and the ten largest clones take 11%. The source was PBMCs from blood, collected about 11 days after vaccination. These receptors originate from a man aged 50 to 59 who received an inactivated influenza vaccine.

This clonotype was counted only a few times. The V and J genes are TRBV20-1 and TRBJ1-6; D gene uncertain. Germline CDR1 is DFQATT and CDR2 is SNEGSKA (reference sequence). V lost 0 bases and J 9 bases, leaving 6 bases between the germline ends. This CDR3 contains 12 residues. In nucleotides, the CDR3 is TGCAGTGCTAGAGATGAGGGTTCACCCCTCCACTTT. Translated, it gives CSARDEGSPLHF.

This clonotype appeared a few times. This sequence joins TRBV6-5 and TRBJ2-6, with 7 bases identical to TRBD1. The V segment lost 5 bases and the J segment 11 bases; nucleotides outside the gene matches: 3. CDR1 is MNHEY, CDR2 SVGAGI, per germline. This CDR3 spans 12 amino acids. The CDR3 nucleotides are TGTGCCAGCAGTAGACAGGGATACGTCCTGACTTTC. This codes for CASSRQGYVLTF.

V gene TRBV7-9 combines with J gene TRBJ2-1; possibly TRBD1 or TRBD2 for D (5 bases each). Germline V gene data show CDR1 as SEHNR and CDR2 as FQNEAQ (reference sequence). This CDR3 has 13 residues. V dropped 5 bases and J dropped 6 bases, with 11 bases sitting between them. The chain's CDR3 is CASSPGLSNEQFF. The CDR3, as DNA: TGTGCCAGCAGCCCGGGGCTCTCCAATGAGCAGTTCTTC.

V gene TRBV5-6 combines with J gene TRBJ2-7; 10 nucleotides match TRBD2. V lost 6 bases to trimming and J lost 6 bases; unmatched junction nucleotides: 15. The CDR3 spans 16 residues. Per germline, CDR1 SGHDT and CDR2 YYEEEE. The CDR3 region has the DNA TGTGCCAGCACCTCCCGTCAAAAGCGGGAGGGCCGCGAGCAGTACTTC. As protein: CASTSRQKREGREQYF.

This clonotype has a handful of counts. V is TRBV20-1 and J is TRBJ1-5, with TRBD1 matching 8 bases. The CDR3 runs to 14 residues. The V and J ends lost 3 bases and 7 bases, in that order; junction bases with no gene match: 8. Germline CDR1 reads DFQATT; CDR2 reads SNEGSKA (reference sequence). CDR3 protein: CSASYGQGEQPQHF. CDR3 bases: TGCAGTGCTAGTTACGGACAGGGAGAACAGCCCCAGCATTTT.

The chain joins TRBV15 to TRBJ2-7, with D unclear. Trimming cost V 0 bases and J 9 bases, with 9 bases left between them. This CDR3 has 12 residues. Germline CDR1 is LNHNV and CDR2 is YYDKDF (reference sequence). DNA of the CDR3: TGTGCCACCAGCAGAGACGCGGCTGGGCAGTACTTC. Amino acid sequence: CATSRDAAGQYF.

The CDR3: CASSREVGQGVYNYGYTF. As DNA, the CDR3 is TGCGCCAGCAGCCGGGAAGTGGGACAGGGGGTGTATAACTATGGCTACACCTTC. V usage is TRBV5-1 and J usage is TRBJ1-2, with 11 bases matching TRBD1. Germline assignment: CDR1 SGHRS and CDR2 YFSETQ. Germline trimming cut 4 bases from V and 1 base from J; bases unmatched to any gene: 12. The CDR3 runs 18 residues. Full variable domain (outside the CDR3, taken from reference TRBV5-1 and TRBJ1-2): KAGVTQTPRYLIKTRGQQVTLSCSPISGHRSVSWYQQTPGQGLQFLFEYFSETQRNKGNFPGRFSGRQFSNSRSEMNVSTLELGDSALYLCASSREVGQGVYNYGYTFGSGTRLTVV.

This clonotype has ten or more counts. V usage is TRBV12-3 or TRBV12-4 and J usage is TRBJ1-1, with D maybe TRBD1 (6 bases). This CDR3 spans 10 amino acids. V dropped 7 bases and J dropped 10 bases, with 10 bases sitting between them. The chain's CDR3 is CASNQDRAFF. In DNA form, the CDR3 reads TGTGCCAGCAACCAGGACAGAGCTTTCTTT.

This clonotype appeared many times. The chain employs TRBV9 and TRBJ2-5; 12 positions agree with TRBD2. From germline, CDR1 is SGDLS and CDR2 YYNGEE. J gave up 4 bases and V 4 bases, and 5 bases lay outside the gene matches. The CDR3 is 15 amino acids. CDR3 in DNA: TGTGCCAGCAGCCCTAGCGGGGGGGCGGGAGAGACCCAGTACTTC. Encoded protein: CASSPSGGAGETQYF.

This chain uses TRBV5-1 with TRBJ1-1; D not certain. The V end lost 0 bases, the J end lost 0 bases, and 6 bases lay between the germline ends. Germline CDR1 SGHRS, CDR2 YFSETQ. This CDR3 contains 14 residues. CDR3 sequence (DNA): TGCGCCAGCAGCTTGGGGTGGATGAACACTGAAGCTTTCTTT. Protein sequence: CASSLGWMNTEAFF.